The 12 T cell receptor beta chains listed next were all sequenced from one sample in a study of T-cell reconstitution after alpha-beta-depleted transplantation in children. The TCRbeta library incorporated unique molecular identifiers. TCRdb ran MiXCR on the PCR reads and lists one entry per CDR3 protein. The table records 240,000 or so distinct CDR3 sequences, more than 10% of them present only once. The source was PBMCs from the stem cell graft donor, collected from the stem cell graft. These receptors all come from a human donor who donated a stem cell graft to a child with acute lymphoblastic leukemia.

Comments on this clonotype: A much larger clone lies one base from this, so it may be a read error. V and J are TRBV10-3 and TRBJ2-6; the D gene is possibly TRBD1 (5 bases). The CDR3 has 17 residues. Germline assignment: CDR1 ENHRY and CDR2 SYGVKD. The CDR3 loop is CAISAGLGLAGANGLTF. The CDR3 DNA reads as TGTGCCATCAGTGCAGGTTTAGGGTTGGCTGGGGCCAACGGCCTGACTTTC.

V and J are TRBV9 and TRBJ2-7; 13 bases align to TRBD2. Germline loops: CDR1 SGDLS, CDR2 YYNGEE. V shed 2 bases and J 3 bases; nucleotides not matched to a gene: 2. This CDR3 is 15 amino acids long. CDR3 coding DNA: TGTGCCAGCAGCGTCGGGACTAGCGGGGTCTACGAGCAGTACTTC. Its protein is CASSVGTSGVYEQYF. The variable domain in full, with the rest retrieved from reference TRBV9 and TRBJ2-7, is DSGVTQTPKHLITATGQRVTLRCSPRSGDLSVYWYQQSLDQGLQFLIQYYNGEERAKGNILERFSAQQFPDLHSELNLSSLELGDSALYFCASSVGTSGVYEQYFGPGTRLTVT.

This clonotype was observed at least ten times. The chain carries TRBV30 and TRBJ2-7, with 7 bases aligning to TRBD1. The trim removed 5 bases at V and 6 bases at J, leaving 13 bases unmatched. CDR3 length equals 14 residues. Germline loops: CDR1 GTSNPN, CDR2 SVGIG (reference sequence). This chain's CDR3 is CAWGWRPNRGEQYF. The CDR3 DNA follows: TGTGCCTGGGGATGGAGGCCTAACAGGGGCGAGCAGTACTTC.

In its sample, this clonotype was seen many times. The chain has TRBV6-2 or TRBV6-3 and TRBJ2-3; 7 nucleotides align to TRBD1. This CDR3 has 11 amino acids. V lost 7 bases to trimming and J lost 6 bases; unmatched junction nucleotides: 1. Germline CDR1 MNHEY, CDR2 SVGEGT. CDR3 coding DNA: TGTGCCAGCACCAGGGGGGATACGCAGTATTTT. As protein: CASTRGDTQYF.

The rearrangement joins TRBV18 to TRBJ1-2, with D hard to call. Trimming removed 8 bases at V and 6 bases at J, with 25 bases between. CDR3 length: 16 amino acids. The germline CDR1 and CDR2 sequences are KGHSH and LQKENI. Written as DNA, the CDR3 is TGTGCCAGCGGATTGGAGGGAGCCAGGCTTACAAATGGCTACACCTTC. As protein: CASGLEGARLTNGYTF.

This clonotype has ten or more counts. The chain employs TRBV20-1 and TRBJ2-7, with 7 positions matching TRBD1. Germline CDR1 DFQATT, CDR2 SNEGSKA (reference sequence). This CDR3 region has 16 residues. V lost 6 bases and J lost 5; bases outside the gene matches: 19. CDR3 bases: TGCAGTGCAAAACCAAGACAGGGTTGGATTGCGCACGAGCAGTACTTC. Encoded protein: CSAKPRQGWIAHEQYF.

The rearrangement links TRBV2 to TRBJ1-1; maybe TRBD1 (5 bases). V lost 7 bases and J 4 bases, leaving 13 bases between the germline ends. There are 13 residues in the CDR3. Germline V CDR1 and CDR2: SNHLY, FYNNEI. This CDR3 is CASKRTGGTEAFF. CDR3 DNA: TGTGCCAGCAAAAGAACGGGGGGCACTGAAGCTTTCTTT.

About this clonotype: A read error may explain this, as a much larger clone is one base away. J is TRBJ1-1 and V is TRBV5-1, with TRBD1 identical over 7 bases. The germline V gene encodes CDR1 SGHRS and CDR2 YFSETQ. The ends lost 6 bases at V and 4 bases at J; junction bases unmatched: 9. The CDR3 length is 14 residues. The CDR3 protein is CASIFSGGITEAFF. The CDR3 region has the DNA TGCGCCAGCATCTTCTCAGGGGGGATCACTGAAGCTTTCTTT. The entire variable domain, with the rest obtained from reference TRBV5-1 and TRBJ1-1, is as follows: KAGVTQTPRYLIKTRGQQVTLSCSPISGHRSVSWYQQTPGQGLQFLFEYFSETQRNKGNFPGRFSGRQFSNSRSEMNVSTLELGDSALYLCASIFSGGITEAFFGQGTRLTVV.

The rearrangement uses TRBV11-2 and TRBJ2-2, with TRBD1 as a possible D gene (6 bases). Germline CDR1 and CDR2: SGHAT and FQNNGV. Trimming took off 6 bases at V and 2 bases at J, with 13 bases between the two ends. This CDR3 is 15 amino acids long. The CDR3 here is CASSPVGANTGELFF. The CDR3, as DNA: TGTGCCAGCAGTCCTGTGGGGGCAAACACCGGGGAGCTGTTTTTT.

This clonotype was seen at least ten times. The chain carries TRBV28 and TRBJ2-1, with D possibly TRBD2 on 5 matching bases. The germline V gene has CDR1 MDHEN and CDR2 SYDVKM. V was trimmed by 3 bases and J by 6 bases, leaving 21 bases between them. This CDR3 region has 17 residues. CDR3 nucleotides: TGTGCCAGCAGTTTTCGCGGCGTGGGCCGAGGGATCAATGAGCAGTTCTTC. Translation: CASSFRGVGRGINEQFF.

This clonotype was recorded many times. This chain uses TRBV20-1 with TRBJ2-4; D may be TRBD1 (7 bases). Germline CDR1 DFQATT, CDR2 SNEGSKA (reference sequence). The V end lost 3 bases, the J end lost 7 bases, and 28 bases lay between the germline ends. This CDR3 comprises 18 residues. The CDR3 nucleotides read TGCAGTGCTAGCGGAATTAAAAGGGCACAGGGGAGGTTGAACATTCAGTACTTC. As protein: CSASGIKRAQGRLNIQYF.

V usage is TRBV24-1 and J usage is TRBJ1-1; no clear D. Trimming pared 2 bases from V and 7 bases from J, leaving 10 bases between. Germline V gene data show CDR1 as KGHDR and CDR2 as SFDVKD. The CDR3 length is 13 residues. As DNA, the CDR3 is TGTGCCACCAGTGATTCCGACAAACTTGAAGCTTTCTTT. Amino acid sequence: CATSDSDKLEAFF.